This TCR beta chain was observed in a study of regulatory T cells in long-lasting Graves disease. Study-level information: Antithyroid drugs had been taken under 3 months by newly diagnosed Graves' patients. Study-wide findings and caveats: Among samples with persistent disease, TRBV28, TRBJ1-2 and TRBJ2-5 were favored.

Time point specified: newly diagnosed GD, antithyroid drugs for less than 3 months. RNA isolated from PBMCs was used to make the TCR library. Points on this clonotype: Its antigen is not known.

In building TCR beta libraries, iRepertoire HTBI primers were used together with Arm-PCR of CDR3 regions. In TCRdb, the multiplex PCR reads were re-called with MiXCR into one record per CDR3 protein. The table shows 530,000 or so distinct CDR3 sequences, with approximately 15% occurring only once. Germline V gene data show CDR1 as DFQATT and CDR2 as SNEGSKA (reference sequence). V lost 4 bases to trimming and J lost 2 bases; unmatched junction nucleotides: 9. The length of the CDR3 is 17 residues. This sample was shared with a second study, whose subject was T cells in Graves' hyperthyroidism and ophthalmopathy. This second report adds: Graves' hyperthyroidism without ophthalmopathy progression within 18 months was termed stable. Researchers ran a first-round RT-PCR on the TCR CDR3 using the HTBI primer set.

The sample in question was peripheral blood mononuclear cells (PBMCs), obtained at new diagnosis, from a patient treated with antithyroid drugs. The rearrangement uses TRBV20-1 and TRBJ2-7; TRBD2 aligns across 15 bases. The sequence derives from a man aged 25-45 years with Graves disease. Here the CDR3 reads CSATQPGTSGGTYEQYF. CDR3 bases: TGCAGTGCTACCCAACCCGGGACTAGCGGGGGGACCTACGAGCAGTACTTC.